In this sample, the clone carrying this T cell receptor beta chain turned up many times. The antigen is unknown. The read is 3 residues too short to cover the CDR3 end, so that end is filled in from the germline J gene. This entry belongs to a study of T cell clonality in common variable immunodeficiency. Findings of the study overall: Shared TCRbeta clones were fewer between CVID subjects than controls. In common variable immunodeficiency, TCR beta chains reportedly carried fewer deletions and N-nucleotide insertions.

The V gene's germline CDR1 is KGHSH and CDR2 LQKENI. The CDR3 is 16 residues long. Trimming cost V 3 bases and J 1 base; bases outside gene matches: 3. All CVID subjects were on immunoglobulin replacement for at least one year. Sequencing used immunoSEQ multiplex PCR; TCRdb keeps in-frame clones, though not all of them. The sample includes some 22,000 clones, none of them occurring once. The receptor was derived from a human donor with common variable immunodeficiency. This chain joins TRBV18 and TRBJ2-3, with 11 bases matching TRBD2. The sequenced sample consisted of peripheral blood mononuclear cells. The sequenced part of the CDR3 DNA is TGTGCCAGCTCACCCGAACTAGCGGGGGGCACAGATACG. Amino acid sequence: CASSPELAGGTDT. The whole CDR3 is CASSPELAGGTDTQYF.